These 30 T cell receptor beta chains share one sample of origin, sequenced in a study of blood T cell repertoires in COVID-19. Clones were sequenced by immunoSEQ multiplex PCR, and TCRdb holds only the in-frame ones, with some missing. Among 120,000 or so clones listed, about 77% were seen once. The sequenced sample consisted of peripheral blood. These receptors were collected from a human donor in a cohort sampled during active COVID-19.

The chain joins TRBV28 to TRBJ1-3; 7 nucleotides align to TRBD1. This CDR3 contains 15 residues. With 6 bases clipped from V and 2 bases from J, the junction kept 7 bases outside the gene matches. Germline CDR1 and CDR2: MDHEN and SYDVKM. CDR3: CASRLDRWAGNTIYF. The CDR3 nucleotides are TGTGCCAGCAGGCTGGACAGGTGGGCTGGAAACACCATATATTTT.

Concerning this clone: The same CDR3 can be traced to other DNA sequences in this sample. CDR3 coding DNA: TGTGCCAGCAGTTTGCAGGGGAATGAGCAGTTCTTC. Translation gives CASSLQGNEQFF. V gene TRBV12-3 or TRBV12-4 combines with J gene TRBJ2-1, with D perhaps matching TRBD1 (6 bases). The V end was cut by 3 bases, the J end by 7 bases, with 7 bases between. This CDR3 region has 12 residues.

This chain connects TRBV3-1 (or the pseudogene TRBV3-2) to TRBJ2-4; 7 nucleotides align to TRBD1. This CDR3 has 15 residues. Germline V gene sequence: CDR1 LGHDT, CDR2 YNNKEL (reference sequence). Trimming cost V 0 bases and J 6 bases; bases outside gene matches: 5. CDR3 protein: CASSQDHRGSNIQYF. CDR3 nucleotide sequence: TGTGCCAGCAGCCAAGATCACAGGGGATCAAACATTCAGTACTTC.

This chain connects TRBV12-3 or TRBV12-4 to TRBJ1-2; 8 bases fit TRBD1. The CDR3 is 13 residues long. Germline trimming cut 1 base from V and 9 bases from J; bases unmatched to any gene: 4. In DNA, the CDR3 is TGTGCCAGCAGTTTAGGGACAGGGAGAAGCTACACCTTC. Translated, it gives CASSLGTGRSYTF.

The rearrangement links TRBV5-6 to TRBJ1-6; a possible D gene is TRBD1 (5 bases). The germline CDR1 and CDR2 sequences are SGHDT and YYEEEE. The CDR3 loop spans 14 amino acids. Trimming stripped 0 bases from V and 5 bases from J, with 6 bases between. The CDR3 reads CASSLGQNNSPLHF. For the CDR3, the DNA is TGTGCCAGCAGCTTGGGACAGAATAATTCACCCCTCCACTTT. Full variable domain (missing parts from reference TRBV5-6 and TRBJ1-6): DAGVTQSPTHLIKTRGQQVTLRCSPKSGHDTVSWYQQALGQGPQFIFQYYEEEERQRGNFPDRFSGHQFPNYSSELNVNALLLGDSALYLCASSLGQNNSPLHFGNGTRLTVT.

The chain uses TRBV2 and TRBJ2-4; TRBD2 agrees at 9 bases. Germline CDR1 and CDR2: SNHLY and FYNNEI. The CDR3 sequence is 15 residues long. V dropped 4 bases and J dropped 9; count of bases not matched to a gene: 10. The CDR3 DNA reads TGTGCCAGCAGTGTTACTTCGGGACTAGCAAGCATTCAGTACTTC. Protein sequence: CASSVTSGLASIQYF.

A single count supports this clone. The chain recombines TRBV9 with TRBJ2-3; D remains ambiguous. V was trimmed by 4 bases and J by 0 bases, leaving 6 bases between them. The CDR3 is 13 amino acids. Germline V gene lookup returns CDR1 SGDLS and CDR2 YYNGEE. The CDR3 here is CASSPLSTDTQYF. CDR3 DNA sequence: TGTGCCAGCAGCCCCCTTAGCACAGATACGCAGTATTTT.

The V call is TRBV28, the J call TRBJ1-4; a weak D match, TRBD1 (5 bases). Germline V gene data show CDR1 as MDHEN and CDR2 as SYDVKM. V lost 1 base, J lost 5 bases, and 17 bases lay in between. This CDR3 has 17 residues. The CDR3 sequence is CASSLSRWGVGNEKLFF. The CDR3 DNA reads TGTGCCAGCAGTTTATCTCGGTGGGGGGTGGGAAATGAAAAACTGTTTTTT.

J is TRBJ2-2 and V is TRBV20-1; 9 positions agree with TRBD2. The germline gives CDR1 DFQATT, CDR2 SNEGSKA (reference sequence). The CDR3 has 15 residues. Germline trimming cut 3 bases from V and 3 bases from J; bases unmatched to any gene: 5. The CDR3 sequence: CSASFRTSDTGELFF. For the CDR3, the DNA is TGCAGTGCTAGTTTCAGGACTAGCGACACCGGGGAGCTGTTTTTT.

The chain carries TRBV12-3 or TRBV12-4 and TRBJ1-1; D is unresolved. V lost 3 bases and J 4 bases, leaving 9 bases between the germline ends. The CDR3 is 13 amino acids. CDR3 sequence: CASSFGVGTEAFF. The CDR3 DNA sequence: TGTGCCAGCAGTTTCGGGGTAGGCACTGAAGCTTTCTTT.

The sample holds one count of this clone. This chain joins TRBV6-5 and TRBJ2-7, with 7 nucleotides matching TRBD1. V was clipped by 7 bases and J by 3 bases; unmatched bases: 12. The CDR3 spans 15 residues. Germline V gene lookup returns CDR1 MNHEY and CDR2 SVGAGI. The CDR3 loop is CASIWSSGQDYEQYF. In nucleotides, the CDR3 is TGTGCCAGCATTTGGTCTTCCGGACAGGACTACGAGCAGTACTTC.

The rearrangement uses TRBV30 and TRBJ1-2; D remains ambiguous. The CDR3 is 15 amino acids. V shed 5 bases and J shed 2 bases, with 18 bases lying between them. CDR1 GTSNPN and CDR2 SVGIG come from the germline V gene (reference sequence). The CDR3: CAWHHGGNMNYGYTF. The DNA of the CDR3 is TGTGCCTGGCACCATGGCGGGAATATGAACTATGGCTACACCTTC.

This chain joins TRBV11-1 and TRBJ2-3; tentative D call: TRBD1 (6 bases). The CDR3 spans 16 residues. V lost 1 base, J lost 2 bases, and 13 bases lay in between. The germline V gene has CDR1 SGHAT and CDR2 FQDESV (reference sequence). CDR3: CASSLGAGANTDTQYF. The CDR3 DNA is TGTGCCAGCAGCTTAGGGGCAGGGGCCAACACAGATACGCAGTATTTT.

V and J are TRBV10-3 and TRBJ2-7; 8 nucleotides align to TRBD2. This CDR3 contains 11 residues. Germline V CDR1 and CDR2: ENHRY, SYGVKD. With V trimmed by 10 bases and J by 4 bases, 3 bases remained unmatched. This chain's CDR3 is CATTSGYEQYF. The CDR3, as DNA: TGTGCCACCACTAGCGGTTACGAGCAGTACTTC.

J is TRBJ1-3 and V is TRBV13, with D possibly TRBD1 on 6 matching bases. CDR3 length: 16 amino acids. Germline V gives CDR1 PRHDT, CDR2 FYEKMQ (reference sequence). The V and J ends lost 7 bases and 0 bases respectively, with 16 bases between them. CDR3 DNA: TGTGCCAGCACCCGTCGGGGGGCTGGCTCTGGAAACACCATATATTTT. It yields the protein CASTRRGAGSGNTIYF.

The chain recombines TRBV28 with TRBJ2-7; D is possibly TRBD1 (7 bases). V was pared by 5 bases and J by 6 bases, with 20 bases between. This CDR3 contains 15 residues. CDR1 is MDHEN and CDR2 is SYDVKM in the germline V gene. The CDR3 loop is CASSPAGQTTGEQYF. In DNA, the CDR3 is TGTGCCAGCAGTCCCGCGGGACAGACTACGGGCGAGCAGTACTTC.

This clone was observed a few times. CDR3 in amino acids: CATSPDRVRVFF. The CDR3, as DNA: TGTGCCACCAGCCCTGACAGGGTTCGCGTTTTCTTT. This chain joins TRBV24-1 and TRBJ1-1, with 7 bases that match TRBD1. CDR1 is KGHDR and CDR2 is SFDVKD in the germline V gene. V was clipped by 7 bases and J by 13 bases; unmatched bases: 11. The CDR3 covers 12 residues.

This clone was recorded a few times. V usage is TRBV5-1 and J usage is TRBJ2-1; 8 nucleotides match TRBD2. CDR1 and CDR2 (germline): SGHRS, YFSETQ. The CDR3 is 15 residues long. V shed 5 bases and J 4 bases; nucleotides not matched to a gene: 8. Here the CDR3 reads CASSPIAGSYNEQFF. The CDR3 DNA is TGCGCCAGCAGTCCAATAGCGGGATCGTACAATGAGCAGTTCTTC.

This chain joins TRBV18 and TRBJ1-5; D perhaps matches TRBD1 (6 bases). The CDR3 sequence is 18 residues long. The V gene lost 3 bases and the J gene lost 0 bases, with 18 bases spanning the gap. CDR1 KGHSH and CDR2 LQKENI come from the germline V gene. The CDR3 protein is CASSPGATQIYSNQPQHF. CDR3 DNA: TGTGCCAGCTCACCGGGGGCCACCCAAATATATAGCAATCAGCCCCAGCATTTT.

This clone turned up a few times. The chain is built from TRBV7-9 and TRBJ1-1; a weak D match, TRBD1 (5 bases). This CDR3 comprises 14 residues. Germline V gene sequence: CDR1 SEHNR, CDR2 FQNEAQ (reference sequence). The V gene lost 2 bases and the J gene lost 5 bases, with 12 bases spanning the gap. CDR3 in DNA: TGTGCCAGCAGCTTAACAGGTTTGGTAACTGAAGCTTTCTTT. Translation: CASSLTGLVTEAFF. The full variable domain, with the rest looked up from reference TRBV7-9 and TRBJ1-1, is DTGVSQNPRHKITKRGQNVTFRCDPISEHNRLYWYRQTLGQGPEFLTYFQNEAQLEKSRLLSDRFSAERPKGSFSTLEIQRTEQGDSAMYLCASSLTGLVTEAFFGQGTRLTVV.

This chain connects TRBV28 to TRBJ2-1; the D gene is possibly TRBD1 (5 bases). Germline assignment: CDR1 MDHEN and CDR2 SYDVKM. Trimming removed 6 bases at V and 8 bases at J, with 11 bases between. CDR3 size: 12 residues. The CDR3 loop reads CASRLDSYEQFF. The CDR3, as DNA: TGTGCCAGCAGACTCGACAGTTATGAGCAGTTCTTC.

The gene calls are TRBV28 and TRBJ1-6; D is unclear. Germline V gene data show CDR1 as MDHEN and CDR2 as SYDVKM. The CDR3 contains 18 residues. The V end was cut by 6 bases, the J end by 0 bases, with 18 bases between. The CDR3 sequence: CASRRTLGSISYNSPLHF. CDR3 DNA: TGTGCCAGCAGACGAACGTTGGGCAGCATCTCCTATAATTCACCCCTCCACTTT.

This chain uses TRBV4-3 with TRBJ2-1; weak D call: TRBD1 (5 bases). Germline V gene data show CDR1 as LGHNA and CDR2 as YSLEER. V lost 6 bases and J lost 9, with 12 bases in between. CDR3 length equals 12 residues. The CDR3 sequence is CASSTGQGEQFF. The CDR3 bases are TGCGCCAGCAGTACAGGCCAGGGTGAGCAGTTCTTC.

This clone was picked up a small number of times. The genes are TRBV27 and TRBJ2-6; no firm D call. In germline, CDR1 is MNHEY, CDR2 SMNVEV (reference sequence). Trimming left V 5 bases short and J 0 bases short, with 8 bases between. The CDR3 runs 15 residues. The CDR3: CASSRLSSGANVLTF. The CDR3, as DNA: TGTGCCAGCAGTCGGTTAAGCTCTGGGGCCAACGTCCTGACTTTC.

This chain uses TRBV7-2 with TRBJ2-3; 8 bases line up with TRBD2. The CDR3 has 15 amino acids. V shed 5 bases and J 6 bases; nucleotides not matched to a gene: 10. Germline V CDR1 and CDR2: SGHTA, FQGNSA. CDR3 loop: CASSPGLGASDTQYF. The DNA of the CDR3 is TGTGCCAGCAGCCCGGGACTAGGGGCATCCGATACGCAGTATTTT.

This chain connects TRBV6-5 to TRBJ2-1; weak D call: TRBD2 (5 bases). V shed 5 bases and J shed 4 bases, with 9 bases lying between them. This CDR3 is built from 13 residues. Germline CDR1 is MNHEY and CDR2 is SVGAGI. The CDR3 region has the DNA TGTGCCAGCAGTCGTACTAGTTACAATGAGCAGTTCTTC. It specifies CASSRTSYNEQFF.

This clone was seen a handful of times. The chain joins TRBV18 to TRBJ2-7; 7 positions match TRBD1. Germline assignment: CDR1 KGHSH and CDR2 LQKENI. The CDR3 length is 15 residues. J lost 4 bases, V lost 3 bases, and 9 bases had no gene match. CDR3 residues: CASSPTGTDLYEQYF. The CDR3 nucleotides read TGTGCCAGCTCACCTACCGGGACAGATCTTTACGAGCAGTACTTC.

The gene calls are TRBV6-1 and TRBJ1-1; D remains ambiguous. The CDR3 is 14 amino acids. The germline V gene has CDR1 MNHNS and CDR2 SASEGT. V was trimmed by 2 bases and J by 0 bases, leaving 7 bases between them. The CDR3 DNA reads TGTGCCAGCAGTGAACAGGTCCTGAACACTGAAGCTTTCTTT. The encoded protein is CASSEQVLNTEAFF.

CDR3 DNA sequence: TGTGCCAACAGGGGAGACACTGAAGCTTTCTTT. It yields the protein CANRGDTEAFF. The chain recombines TRBV7-2 with TRBJ1-1; 7 bases align to TRBD1. Germline V CDR1 and CDR2: SGHTA, FQGNSA. There are 11 residues in the CDR3. V trimming: 10 bases; J trimming: 3 bases; junction bases outside the gene matches: 2.

The chain joins TRBV18 to TRBJ1-2, with D perhaps TRBD1 (6 bases). V was shortened by 1 base and J by 3 bases, with 6 bases between the two germline ends. The CDR3 spans 13 residues. The germline CDR1 and CDR2 sequences are KGHSH and LQKENI. The DNA of the CDR3 is TGTGCCAGCTCACCACGGACAGACTATGGCTACACCTTC. Translating gives CASSPRTDYGYTF.